The 4 T cell receptor beta chains presented below share a single source sample, sequenced in a study of yellow fever vaccine responses in identical twins. TCRdb analysed the RT-PCR reads with MiXCR anew, one entry per CDR3 protein. The sample has more than 5,500 distinct CDR3 sequences, over 60% seen once. The specimen comprised T cells from blood (PBMCs), unsorted or a sorted subset (not recorded which), sampled before or after yellow fever vaccination (not recorded which). The receptors were gathered from a woman aged 18-35 years who received the yellow fever vaccine.

There are a few counts of this clonotype. The rearrangement uses TRBV4-3 and TRBJ2-2; D is undetermined. This CDR3 is 17 amino acids long. Germline V lookup: CDR1 LGHNA, CDR2 YSLEER. V was trimmed by 7 bases and J by 2 bases, leaving 20 bases between them. CDR3 sequence reads: CASILPFGDLNTGELFF. The CDR3 DNA is TGCGCCAGCATTCTCCCTTTTGGCGATCTTAACACCGGGGAGCTGTTTTTT.

CDR3 in DNA: TGTGCCAGCTCCCCCCGGGCTGGTTCCGATACGCAGTATTTT. Translating it yields CASSPRAGSDTQYF. The J gene is TRBJ2-3, the V gene TRBV11-3; D not resolved. This CDR3 has 14 residues. Germline loops: CDR1 SGHNT, CDR2 YENEEA. V lost 8 bases, J lost 6 bases, and 18 bases lay in between.

With respect to this clonotype: The CDR3 does not close with the conserved phenylalanine or tryptophan, likely indicating a read error. The V and J genes are TRBV18 and TRBJ2-5; D gene uncertain. Germline V CDR1 and CDR2: KGHSH, LQKENI. The CDR3 has 12 residues. V was clipped by 3 bases and J by 7 bases, with 9 bases between them. This CDR3 is CASSPDVRTQYL. The CDR3 nucleotides read TGTGCCAGCTCACCCGACGTGCGGACCCAGTACTTG.

The chain uses TRBV4-2 and TRBJ1-1, with D perhaps TRBD1 (5 bases). Trimming took off 0 bases at V and 4 bases at J, with 12 bases between the two ends. CDR3 size: 15 residues. CDR1 LGHNA and CDR2 YNFKEQ come from the germline V gene. The chain's CDR3 is CASSQDLGGSTEAFF. The CDR3 nucleotides read TGTGCCAGCAGCCAAGACCTTGGGGGAAGCACTGAAGCTTTCTTT.